The rows below give T cell receptor beta chains drawn from one sample of a study of CD8+ T cells in alopecia areata. This table comes from immunoSEQ multiplex PCR, and its TCRdb copy is limited to in-frame clones, with some not included. The top ten clones hold 35% to 45% of a sample with around 150,000 clones, approximately 60% of them seen once. Sequenced: CD8+ T cells sorted from blood. The receptors shown here come from a human donor in good health. Each CDR3 is given with its conserved first and last residue. The order of the fields is V gene, clone size, D gene, J gene, CDR3 protein, CDR3 DNA. The D gene is left open where the match is weak. A clone size is listed for some rows: how often the clone was seen (once, few, many), or a class if it is expanded.

>TRBV7-9|NA|NA|TRBJ2-1
CASSSRPGQFF
TGTGCCAGCAGCTCCCGCCCAGGGCAGTTCTTC
>TRBV6-1|NA|NA|TRBJ2-5
CASSELSWGETQYF
TGTGCCAGCAGTGAACTGTCCTGGGGGGAGACCCAGTACTTC
>TRBV6-6|NA|NA|TRBJ2-7
CASSYFRGRWDEQYF
TGTGCCAGCAGTTATTTTCGGGGGCGCTGGGACGAGCAGTACTTC
>TRBV10-2|NA|TRBD1|TRBJ2-7
CATRDRGVEQYF
TGCGCCACCCGGGACAGGGGCGTTGAGCAGTACTTC
>TRBV5-4|NA|TRBD2|TRBJ2-7
CASSVRGLAGGPGYEQYF
TGTGCCAGCAGCGTAAGGGGGTTGGCGGGAGGGCCGGGGTACGAGCAGTACTTC
>TRBV29-1|once|TRBD1|TRBJ2-7
CSAEGGQSYEQYF
TGCAGCGCCGAAGGGGGACAGTCCTACGAGCAGTACTTC
>TRBV5-1|NA|NA|TRBJ2-7
CASSLGYEQYF
TGCGCCAGCAGCTTGGGCTACGAGCAGTACTTC
>TRBV18|NA|NA|TRBJ1-1
CASSPGTRDEGETFF
TGTGCCAGCTCACCCGGAACGAGGGATGAGGGCGAAACTTTCTTT
>TRBV4-1|NA|NA|TRBJ2-1
CASSQGLDNEQFF
TGCGCCAGCAGCCAGGGACTTGACAATGAGCAGTTCTTC
>TRBV9|once|NA|TRBJ2-7
CASSEGGKQYF
TGTGCCAGCAGCGAGGGGGGCAAGCAGTACTTC
>TRBV4-1|NA|NA|TRBJ2-5
CASSQVSLGETQYF
TGCGCCAGCAGCCAAGTTTCCTTAGGAGAGACCCAGTACTTC
>TRBV14|NA|NA|TRBJ2-1
CASSQVDDSYNEQFF
TGTGCCAGCAGCCAAGTAGACGACTCCTACAATGAGCAGTTCTTC
>TRBV9|once|NA|TRBJ2-7
CASSVDVLANEQYF
TGTGCCAGCAGCGTAGACGTACTAGCTAACGAGCAGTACTTC
>TRBV7-9|once|NA|TRBJ2-1
CASSPGLHNEQFF
TGTGCCAGCAGCCCAGGGTTGCACAATGAGCAGTTCTTC
>TRBV28|many|NA|TRBJ2-3
CASSGRPTVGDTQYF
TGTGCCAGCAGTGGTCGACCTACGGTTGGAGATACGCAGTATTTT
>TRBV15|NA|NA|TRBJ2-1
CATSDPSLDPYNEQFF
TGTGCCACCAGCGACCCAAGCCTGGACCCCTACAATGAGCAGTTCTTC
>TRBV25-1|few|NA|TRBJ1-2
CASSEYLAGNYGYTF
TGTGCCAGCAGTGAATATTTGGCAGGGAACTATGGCTACACCTTC
>TRBV11-2|NA|NA|TRBJ2-3
CASSLGADTQYF
TGTGCCAGCAGCTTAGGGGCAGATACGCAGTATTTT
>TRBV10-3|NA|TRBD1|TRBJ1-1
CAIRPEDRGTEAFF
TGTGCCATCAGACCAGAGGACAGGGGAACTGAAGCTTTCTTT
>TRBV6-5|NA|NA|TRBJ2-6
CASREAGANVLTF
TGTGCCAGCAGGGAAGCTGGGGCCAACGTCCTGACTTTC
>TRBV29-1|NA|TRBD1|TRBJ1-3
CSVTDRVGGNTIYF
TGCAGCGTTACAGACAGGGTCGGTGGAAACACCATATATTTT
>TRBV5-1|NA|TRBD2|TRBJ2-7
CASSLDGTSIDEQYF
TGCGCCAGCAGCTTGGATGGGACTAGCATCGACGAGCAGTACTTC